This is a list of T cell receptor beta chains from one sample in a study of immune evolution from preneoplasia to lung adenocarcinoma. Sequencing used immunoSEQ multiplex PCR; TCRdb keeps in-frame clones, though not all of them. The sample gives 9,000 to 13,000 clones, roughly 74% of which show up once; 4.8% is in the top ten. Sequencing was done on a sample of FFPE minimally invasive lung adenocarcinoma tissue. All receptors come from a person aged 70 to 85 with lung adenocarcinoma. CDR3s include the opening cysteine and the closing phenylalanine or tryptophan. Each record gives: CDR3 protein, CDR3 DNA, V gene, clone size, D gene, J gene. A D gene is named only where the DNA matches it firmly. A clone size is listed for some rows: how often the clone was seen (once, few, many), or a class if it is expanded.

CDR3: CASSLGQSSYNEQFF; DNA: TGTGCCAGCAGCTTGGGGCAGAGCTCCTACAATGAGCAGTTCTTC; V: TRBV5-4; size: few; D: -; J: TRBJ2-1
CDR3: CASSALGTANNSPLHF; DNA: TGTGCCAGCAGTGCCCTAGGGACAGCAAATAATTCACCCCTCCACTTT; V: TRBV6-1; size: -; D: TRBD1; J: TRBJ1-6
CDR3: CSVRGGTQYF; DNA: TGCAGTGTTAGGGGGGGGACCCAGTACTTC; V: TRBV20-1; size: -; D: -; J: TRBJ2-5
CDR3: CASSALQGFGNTIYF; DNA: TGTGCCAGCAGCGCTCTACAGGGGTTTGGAAACACCATATATTTT; V: TRBV9; size: -; D: TRBD1; J: TRBJ1-3
CDR3: CASSPDGISYEQYF; DNA: TGTGCTAGCAGCCCGGACGGTATCTCCTACGAGCAGTACTTC; V: TRBV7-7; size: -; D: -; J: TRBJ2-7
CDR3: CASSQAGSQGSEQYF; DNA: TGCGCCAGCAGCCAAGCTGGATCACAGGGAAGCGAGCAGTACTTC; V: TRBV4-1; size: -; D: -; J: TRBJ2-7
CDR3: CSVVPSGGSQETQYF; DNA: TGCAGCGTTGTCCCCAGCGGGGGGTCTCAAGAGACCCAGTACTTC; V: TRBV29-1; size: -; D: TRBD2; J: TRBJ2-5
CDR3: CASSLGQRETQYF; DNA: TGTGCTAGCAGCTTGGGCCAAAGGGAGACCCAGTACTTC; V: TRBV7-7; size: once; D: -; J: TRBJ2-5
CDR3: CASSPGLSNTGELFF; DNA: TGTGCCAGCTCACCGGGACTATCTAACACCGGGGAGCTGTTTTTT; V: TRBV18; size: -; D: TRBD2; J: TRBJ2-2
CDR3: CASSPPAAPPQFF; DNA: TGTGCCAGTAGTCCTCCAGCGGCCCCCCCGCAGTTCTTC; V: TRBV19; size: -; D: -; J: TRBJ2-1
CDR3: CASTTAWSQSDTQYF; DNA: TGTGCCAGCACAACTGCTTGGTCCCAATCGGATACGCAGTATTTT; V: TRBV7-9; size: -; D: -; J: TRBJ2-3
CDR3: CASSLSGTGVYYGYTF; DNA: TGTGCCAGCAGCCTATCCGGGACAGGGGTCTACTATGGCTACACCTTC; V: TRBV27; size: few; D: TRBD1; J: TRBJ1-2
CDR3: CASSVEPPLAINEQFF; DNA: TGTGCCAGCAGCGTAGAACCTCCACTAGCTATCAATGAGCAGTTCTTC; V: TRBV9; size: -; D: -; J: TRBJ2-1
CDR3: CASSLAGGQGALYEQYF; DNA: TGTGCCAGCAGCTTAGCCGGAGGACAGGGGGCCCTCTACGAGCAGTACTTC; V: TRBV11-2; size: -; D: TRBD1; J: TRBJ2-7
CDR3: CASSFTSGGAYEQFF; DNA: TGTGCCAGCAGCTTTACTAGCGGGGGGGCCTATGAGCAGTTCTTC; V: TRBV7-2; size: -; D: TRBD2; J: TRBJ2-1
CDR3: CASSPHMTASYGYTF; DNA: TGTGCCAGCAGTCCTCATATGACAGCTAGCTATGGCTACACCTTC; V: TRBV2; size: -; D: -; J: TRBJ1-2
CDR3: CASSLGGGPYEQYF; DNA: TGTGCCAGCAGCTTAGGTGGCGGCCCCTACGAGCAGTACTTC; V: TRBV11-2; size: -; D: -; J: TRBJ2-7